This entry describes one T cell receptor (beta chain). Its antigen is unknown. The germline V gene has CDR1 GTSNPN and CDR2 SVGIG (reference sequence). The junction had 0 bases not matched to a gene; V was cut back by 5 bases and J by 1 base. The length of the CDR3 is 13 residues. This entry is derived from a study of shared clonotypes between healthy human individuals. Study outcomes and limitations: Generally, estimated richness proved larger in naive subsets than it did in memory subsets.

The protocol was immunoSEQ multiplex PCR, while the TCRdb copy is restricted to in-frame clones and leaves out a portion. The sample consists of over a million clones, about 84% of them appearing once. V is TRBV30 and J is TRBJ2-1; 9 nucleotides line up with TRBD2. The origin of this receptor is a man aged 18 to 30 in good health. Some clones in this sample may be carry-over from other donors' samples. The sample was memory CD4+ T cells from PBMCs. Described subset: CD45RA-negative fraction. The CDR3 nucleotides are TGTGCCTGGCTAGCGGGATCCTACAATGAGCAGTTCTTC. Protein sequence: CAWLAGSYNEQFF.